Listed below are T cell receptor beta chains from one sample, sequenced in a study of blood T cell repertoires in COVID-19. The protocol was immunoSEQ multiplex PCR, while the TCRdb copy is restricted to in-frame clones and leaves out a portion. Among hundreds of thousands of clones, approximately 88% were seen once, and the ten largest hold under 8%. Sequenced material: peripheral blood. Receptor source: a woman in her 30s who had recovered from COVID-19. The CDR3 runs from the conserved cysteine through the conserved F or W. The D gene is left open where the match is weak. Clone sizes are given selectively: once, few, many, or a class where the clone is expanded.

v_call	clone_size	j_call	cdr3_length	d_call	cdr3_aa	cdr3_nt
TRBV7-6	NA	TRBJ2-7	15	NA	CASSLNAGVTYEQYF	TGTGCCAGCAGCTTAAACGCAGGGGTAACCTACGAGCAGTACTTC
TRBV28	NA	TRBJ1-2	16	NA	CASSSGTVASLKGYTF	TGTGCCAGCAGTTCGGGAACAGTAGCCTCACTAAAGGGCTACACCTTC
TRBV29-1	NA	TRBJ1-4	15	TRBD1	CSVVGTGGHGEKLFF	TGCAGCGTTGTAGGGACAGGGGGGCATGGTGAAAAACTGTTTTTT
TRBV18	once	TRBJ1-4	14	NA	CASSQGSTNEKLFF	TGTGCCAGCTCACAGGGGTCAACTAATGAAAAACTGTTTTTT
TRBV7-9	NA	TRBJ2-1	17	TRBD2	CASSPGTSGGLNNEQFF	TGTGCCAGCAGCCCTGGGACTAGCGGGGGGCTTAACAATGAGCAGTTCTTC
TRBV4-1	NA	TRBJ1-2	14	TRBD1	CASSPTGGVDGYTF	TGCGCCAGCAGCCCTACAGGGGGCGTTGACGGCTACACCTTC
TRBV7-2	NA	TRBJ1-2	13	NA	CASSPNRAHGYTF	TGTGCCAGCAGCCCGAACAGGGCTCATGGCTACACCTTC
TRBV5-5	NA	TRBJ1-1	15	TRBD1	CASSERTGAFTEAFF	TGTGCCAGCAGCGAGCGGACAGGGGCTTTTACTGAAGCTTTCTTT
TRBV2	once	TRBJ2-1	13	TRBD2	CASSGRLAGEQFF	TGTGCCAGCAGTGGGAGGCTAGCGGGTGAGCAGTTCTTC
TRBV3-1/TRBV3-2	few	TRBJ2-7	14	NA	CASSQLQLADEQYF	TGTGCCAGCAGCCAACTGCAACTAGCAGACGAGCAGTACTTC
TRBV7-2	NA	TRBJ1-1	14	TRBD1	CASSLSGGVTEAFF	TGTGCCAGCAGCTTATCAGGGGGCGTCACTGAAGCTTTCTTT
TRBV19	NA	TRBJ2-1	14	TRBD1	CASSIGAGGMKQFF	TGTGCCAGTAGTATAGGCGCAGGGGGTATGAAACAGTTCTTC
TRBV12-3/TRBV12-4	NA	TRBJ2-3	12	NA	CASDQGADTQYF	TGTGCCAGCGACCAAGGGGCAGATACGCAGTATTTT
TRBV2	NA	TRBJ1-4	12	NA	CASSGTYEKLFF	TGTGCCAGCAGCGGGACATACGAAAAACTGTTTTTT
TRBV5-4	NA	TRBJ2-7	16	TRBD1	CASSLEGQGGSYEQYF	TGTGCCAGCAGCTTGGAGGGACAGGGTGGGTCCTACGAGCAGTACTTC
TRBV27	NA	TRBJ2-2	14	TRBD1	CASRDRGNTGELFF	TGTGCCAGCAGGGACAGGGGAAACACCGGGGAGCTGTTTTTT
TRBV4-1	NA	TRBJ2-7	16	TRBD1	CASSQVVDRGLYEQYF	TGCGCCAGCAGCCAAGTTGTGGACAGGGGCCTTTACGAGCAGTACTTC
TRBV7-3	NA	TRBJ2-3	12	NA	CASSSSTDTQYF	TGTGCCAGCAGCTCCTCCACAGATACGCAGTATTTT
TRBV11-2	NA	TRBJ1-1	17	TRBD1	CASSSMGTGGSGTEAFF	TGTGCCAGCAGCTCGATGGGGACAGGGGGAAGCGGCACTGAAGCTTTCTTT
TRBV12-3/TRBV12-4	NA	TRBJ1-2	13	NA	CASSSTENYGYTF	TGTGCCAGCAGTTCTACAGAGAACTATGGCTACACCTTC
TRBV13	NA	TRBJ1-2	13	TRBD1	CASSLTGVGGYTF	TGTGCCAGCAGTTTAACAGGGGTGGGGGGCTACACCTTC
TRBV6-5	NA	TRBJ1-1	14	NA	CASIAPGSRTEAFF	TGTGCCAGCATTGCACCGGGGAGTAGGACTGAAGCTTTCTTT
TRBV15	NA	TRBJ1-2	14	TRBD1	CATRTLQGDYGYTF	TGTGCCACCAGGACACTACAGGGGGACTATGGCTACACCTTC
TRBV5-4	NA	TRBJ1-4	18	TRBD1	CASSLKARTGGYNEKLFF	TGTGCCAGCAGCTTGAAGGCAAGGACAGGGGGTTATAATGAAAAACTGTTTTTT
TRBV15	NA	TRBJ1-1	16	NA	CATSSYLWREDTEAFF	TGTGCCACCAGCAGCTACTTATGGAGGGAGGACACTGAAGCTTTCTTT
TRBV5-1	NA	TRBJ1-2	14	NA	CASSLAGEPNGYTF	TGCGCCAGCAGCTTGGCTGGGGAGCCCAATGGCTACACCTTC
TRBV2	once	TRBJ2-5	13	NA	CASTSRGGETQYF	TGTGCCAGCACAAGCAGGGGCGGAGAGACCCAGTACTTC
TRBV30	NA	TRBJ1-1	14	NA	CAWTTVSVYTEAFF	TGTGCCTGGACAACAGTCTCGGTGTACACTGAAGCTTTCTTT
TRBV2	NA	TRBJ1-5	16	TRBD1	CASSAEQGLSNQPQHF	TGTGCCAGCAGTGCCGAACAGGGGTTGAGCAATCAGCCCCAGCATTTT
TRBV19	NA	TRBJ1-5	16	NA	CASGKASGFGNQPQHF	TGTGCCAGTGGGAAGGCCAGCGGGTTTGGGAATCAGCCCCAGCATTTT
TRBV5-1	few	TRBJ2-7	15	TRBD1	CASRGTVVGSYEQYF	TGCGCCAGCAGGGGGACAGTCGTCGGCTCCTACGAGCAGTACTTC
TRBV6-5	NA	TRBJ1-4	15	TRBD1	CASSYRDRGPEKLFF	TGTGCCAGCAGTTACAGGGACAGGGGGCCCGAAAAACTGTTTTTT
TRBV5-1	NA	TRBJ2-7	15	TRBD1	CASSLPGTDIYEQYF	TGCGCCAGCAGCTTACCCGGGACAGATATCTACGAGCAGTACTTC
TRBV25-1	NA	TRBJ1-2	13	NA	CASSESGGPGYTF	TGTGCCAGCAGTGAATCTGGGGGCCCGGGCTACACCTTC
TRBV5-1	few	TRBJ2-3	15	TRBD1	CASSTGQAGTDTQYF	TGCGCCAGCAGCACGGGACAGGCTGGCACAGATACGCAGTATTTT
TRBV7-2	NA	TRBJ2-6	19	NA	CASRIEVWNWSSGANVLTF	TGTGCCAGCAGGATAGAGGTGTGGAATTGGAGTTCTGGGGCCAACGTCCTGACTTTC
TRBV28	NA	TRBJ2-3	13	NA	CASRPTGTDTQYF	TGTGCCAGCAGACCGACAGGTACAGATACGCAGTATTTT
TRBV28	NA	TRBJ1-2	13	NA	CASSTTAAYGYTF	TGTGCCAGCAGTACCACAGCCGCCTATGGCTACACCTTC
TRBV21-1	NA	TRBJ2-5	14	NA	CATLPAGGPETQYF	TGTGCCACCCTACCAGCGGGGGGGCCAGAGACCCAGTACTTC
TRBV29-1	few	TRBJ2-1	13	TRBD2	CSVRRGGWNEQFF	TGCAGCGTTAGGCGGGGGGGCTGGAATGAGCAGTTCTTC
TRBV3-1/TRBV3-2	NA	TRBJ1-1	11	NA	CASSQGTEAFF	TGTGCCAGCAGCCAGGGGACAGAAGCTTTCTTT